Listed here are 26 T cell receptor beta chains from one sample, sequenced in a study of control samples from healthy donors and cancer patients. Profiled with immunoSEQ multiplex PCR; TCRdb holds only in-frame clones, not every one. This sample has fewer than 150,000 clones, with around nine tenths found just once. Specimen: blood. The receptor source for this set is a man in his late teens or twenties in good health.

The chain joins TRBV28 to TRBJ1-2; the D is unclear. V was pared by 3 bases and J by 5 bases, with 13 bases between. Germline assignment: CDR1 MDHEN and CDR2 SYDVKM. The CDR3 length is 14 residues. CDR3 sequence: CASSLSASPYGYTF. In DNA, the CDR3 is TGTGCCAGCAGTTTGTCCGCCTCCCCATATGGCTACACCTTC.

J is TRBJ2-1 and V is TRBV14; TRBD2 might be the D (6 bases). Germline V gene sequence: CDR1 SGHDN, CDR2 FVKESK. Between the trimmed V and J ends, which lost 2 bases and 4 bases, there was a span of 9 bases. This CDR3 spans 14 amino acids. The CDR3 loop reads CASSQPGTYNEQFF. The DNA of the CDR3 is TGTGCCAGCAGCCAACCTGGGACTTACAATGAGCAGTTCTTC.

V is TRBV4-1 and J is TRBJ2-7; 7 positions match TRBD1. V was clipped by 3 bases and J by 0 bases; unmatched bases: 2. From germline, CDR1 is MGHRA and CDR2 YSYEKL. The CDR3 loop spans 14 amino acids. The CDR3 sequence: CASSHTGDSYEQYF. CDR3 DNA: TGCGCCAGCAGCCACACAGGGGACTCCTACGAGCAGTACTTC.

This clone has just one count. The chain has TRBV7-2 and TRBJ1-2, with D unresolved. CDR1 is SGHTA, CDR2 FQGNSA, per germline. This CDR3 is built from 12 residues. The ends were cut back, 5 bases at V and 2 bases at J, with 6 bases in the middle. The CDR3 nucleotides read TGTGCCAGCAGCATCCAGAACTATGGCTACACCTTC. It specifies CASSIQNYGYTF.

The gene calls are TRBV29-1 and TRBJ2-7; 11 bases map to TRBD1. The CDR3 sequence is 12 residues long. The germline V gene has CDR1 SQVTM and CDR2 ANQGSEA. Losses at the gene ends were 7 bases for V and 5 bases for J; bases not matched to a gene: 4. The CDR3 here is CSARTGGHEQYF. The CDR3 DNA follows: TGCAGCGCCCGGACAGGGGGCCACGAGCAGTACTTC.

The chain uses TRBV12-3 or TRBV12-4 and TRBJ2-3; D possibly corresponds to TRBD2 (5 bases). The V end was cut by 6 bases, the J end by 6 bases, with 10 bases between. The CDR3 runs to 12 residues. The CDR3 loop is CASSTRRDTQYF. CDR3 DNA: TGTGCCAGCAGCACTAGACGCGATACGCAGTATTTT.

This chain uses TRBV7-9 with TRBJ2-2; tentatively, D is TRBD2 (5 bases). This CDR3 is built from 13 residues. V was clipped by 5 bases and J by 7 bases, with 11 bases between them. In germline, CDR1 is SEHNR, CDR2 FQNEAQ (reference sequence). The CDR3 region has the DNA TGTGCCAGCAGCCCCCGGGCGGGCGGGGAGCTGTTTTTT. It translates to CASSPRAGGELFF. Combining the CDR3 with reference TRBV7-9 and TRBJ2-2 gives the whole variable domain DTGVSQNPRHKITKRGQNVTFRCDPISEHNRLYWYRQTLGQGPEFLTYFQNEAQLEKSRLLSDRFSAERPKGSFSTLEIQRTEQGDSAMYLCASSPRAGGELFFGEGSRLTVL.

CDR3 DNA sequence: TGTGCCAGCAGTCAAACTAGTGGGGCCAACGTCCTGACTTTC. This codes for CASSQTSGANVLTF. The chain joins TRBV6-6 to TRBJ2-6, with a possible D match to TRBD2 (5 bases). V gave up 5 bases and J gave up 3 bases, with 8 bases separating them. Germline V gene sequence: CDR1 MNHNY, CDR2 SVGAGI (reference sequence). The CDR3 sequence is 14 residues long.

CDR3 residues: CASSFTGLETQYF. CDR3 bases: TGTGCCAGCAGCTTCACAGGGTTAGAGACCCAGTACTTC. The chain is built from TRBV5-6 and TRBJ2-5, with a possible D match to TRBD1 (6 bases). This CDR3 has 13 amino acids. The V and J ends lost 2 bases and 4 bases respectively, with 9 bases between them. Germline loops: CDR1 SGHDT, CDR2 YYEEEE.

CDR3 protein: CASRGQNTEAFF. The DNA for the CDR3 is TGCGCCAGCAGGGGACAGAACACTGAAGCTTTCTTT. The V and J genes are TRBV10-2 and TRBJ1-1; D perhaps matches TRBD1 (6 bases). This CDR3 is 12 amino acids long. V was clipped by 6 bases and J by 1 base, with 6 bases between them. The germline gives CDR1 WSHSY, CDR2 SAAADI.

The chain carries TRBV4-3 and TRBJ1-5; D not certain. The CDR3 length is 14 residues. The germline V gene has CDR1 LGHNA and CDR2 YSLEER. V was cut by 0 bases and J by 6 bases, with 9 bases left in between. In DNA form, the CDR3 reads TGCGCCAGCAGCCAAGATCTATCCGGTCAGCCCCAGCATTTT. Translated: CASSQDLSGQPQHF.

The J gene is TRBJ1-2, the V gene TRBV24-1; the D gene is possibly TRBD1 (6 bases). Germline V gene sequence: CDR1 KGHDR, CDR2 SFDVKD. Trimming removed 0 bases from V and 8 bases from J, with 12 bases in between. CDR3 length equals 14 residues. CDR3 amino acids: CATSDLIGGHGYTF. DNA for the CDR3: TGTGCCACCAGTGATTTGATCGGGGGACACGGCTACACCTTC.

The chain joins TRBV6-1 to TRBJ1-6, with D unclear. CDR1 MNHNS and CDR2 SASEGT come from the germline V gene. This CDR3 has 13 residues. V lost 2 bases, J lost 8 bases, and 7 bases lay in between. CDR3 sequence reads: CASSENRDSPLHF. The CDR3 nucleotides read TGTGCCAGCAGTGAAAACCGGGATTCACCCCTCCACTTT.

This clone was detected only once. The rearrangement uses TRBV30 and TRBJ1-2; D is perhaps TRBD1 (5 bases). Germline V gene lookup returns CDR1 GTSNPN and CDR2 SVGIG (reference sequence). The V gene lost 5 bases and the J gene lost 4 bases, with 11 bases spanning the gap. This CDR3 has 12 amino acids. The CDR3 DNA reads TGTGCCTGGTCCCCGGACACCTATGGCTACACCTTC. This encodes CAWSPDTYGYTF. The entire variable domain, with the rest obtained from reference TRBV30 and TRBJ1-2, is as follows: SQTIHQWPATLVQPVGSPLSLECTVEGTSNPNLYWYRQAAGRGLQLLFYSVGIGQISSEVPQNLSASRPQDRQFILSSKKLLLSDSGFYLCAWSPDTYGYTFGSGTRLTVV.

The rearrangement uses TRBV19 and TRBJ1-2, with D uncertain. Trimming took off 9 bases at V and 2 bases at J, with 16 bases between the two ends. Per the germline V gene, CDR1 is LNHDA and CDR2 is SQIVND (reference sequence). The CDR3 is made up of 14 amino acids. The DNA of the CDR3 is TGTGCCAGCCACTTGAACCGTCACAACTATGGCTACACCTTC. Protein: CASHLNRHNYGYTF. The full variable domain, rest sourced from reference TRBV19 and TRBJ1-2, is DGGITQSPKYLFRKEGQNVTLSCEQNLNHDAMYWYRQDPGQGLRLIYYSQIVNDFQKGDIAEGYSVSREKKESFPLTVTSAQKNPTAFYLCASHLNRHNYGYTFGSGTRLTVV.

This clone showed up just once. This chain links TRBV5-4 with TRBJ2-7; the D gene is possibly TRBD2 (7 bases). With 3 bases removed from V and 5 bases from J, the gap between germline ends came to 18 bases. The CDR3 is 15 amino acids. CDR1 and CDR2 from the germline V gene are SGHNT and YYREEE (reference sequence). CDR3 nucleotides: TGTGCCAGCAGCTCCAAAAGTGGGGGGGGCGACGAGCAGTACTTC. It encodes CASSSKSGGGDEQYF. The whole variable domain, filled in from reference TRBV5-4 and TRBJ2-7, reads ETGVTQSPTHLIKTRGQQVTLRCSSQSGHNTVSWYQQALGQGPQFIFQYYREEENGRGNFPPRFSGLQFPNYSSELNVNALELDDSALYLCASSSKSGGGDEQYFGPGTRLTVT.

This chain joins TRBV27 and TRBJ2-1; 11 positions agree with TRBD2. V was clipped by 4 bases and J by 3 bases; unmatched bases: 5. The CDR3 is made up of 16 amino acids. Germline CDR1 is MNHEY and CDR2 is SMNVEV (reference sequence). DNA for the CDR3: TGTGCCAGCAGTTCGCCAACTAGCGGGGGCTACAATGAGCAGTTCTTC. Protein sequence: CASSSPTSGGYNEQFF.

The V call is TRBV9, the J call TRBJ2-3; D gene ambiguous. V lost 0 bases to trimming and J lost 0 bases, with 11 bases between them. Germline CDR1 reads SGDLS; CDR2 reads YYNGEE. The CDR3 runs to 16 residues. The CDR3 spells CASSVGVGPSTDTQYF. Here the CDR3 DNA reads TGTGCCAGCAGCGTAGGGGTGGGCCCTAGCACAGATACGCAGTATTTT.

This chain joins TRBV3-1 (or the pseudogene TRBV3-2) and TRBJ1-5; D is uncertain. The germline gives CDR1 LGHDT, CDR2 YNNKEL (reference sequence). The CDR3 is made up of 14 amino acids. Trimming took 3 bases from V and 5 from J, leaving 11 bases between them. CDR3 sequence (DNA): TGTGCCAGCAGCCAGGGGTTACGTGATCAGCCCCAGCATTTT. This encodes CASSQGLRDQPQHF.

V usage is TRBV7-2 and J usage is TRBJ2-7; the D is unclear. CDR3 length equals 13 residues. Germline CDR1 and CDR2: SGHTA and FQGNSA. V dropped 5 bases and J dropped 7 bases, with 15 bases sitting between them. CDR3 in amino acids: CASSLRGVKEQYF. DNA for the CDR3: TGTGCCAGCAGCCTCCGTGGGGTGAAAGAGCAGTACTTC.

The chain carries TRBV6-5 and TRBJ2-7; D might be TRBD2 (6 bases). CDR3 length: 15 residues. Germline V gene lookup returns CDR1 MNHEY and CDR2 SVGAGI. V gave up 6 bases and J gave up 3 bases, with 18 bases separating them. CDR3 residues: CASRTPRDGSYEQYF. CDR3 nucleotides: TGTGCCAGCAGAACGCCCCGGGACGGGAGCTACGAGCAGTACTTC.

The V and J genes are TRBV2 and TRBJ2-7; 9 bases match TRBD2. Germline V gives CDR1 SNHLY, CDR2 FYNNEI. The CDR3 extends over 14 amino acids. J gave up 0 bases and V 8 bases, and 5 bases lay outside the gene matches. CDR3 DNA sequence: TGTGCCAGCCATGTAGCGGGGGTCTCCTACGAGCAGTACTTC. This translates into CASHVAGVSYEQYF.

This chain connects TRBV5-1 to TRBJ1-2; unclear D gene. Germline values: CDR1 SGHRS, CDR2 YFSETQ. V was cut by 1 base and J by 4 bases, with 14 bases left in between. This CDR3 is built from 15 residues. The CDR3 loop reads CASSLYSPEGYGYTF. CDR3 nucleotide sequence: TGCGCCAGCAGCTTGTACAGCCCGGAAGGCTATGGCTACACCTTC.

The chain recombines TRBV21-1 with TRBJ1-5; the DNA was not compared with TRBD1, the D call given in the table. TRBV21-1 is a listed pseudogene. This CDR3 spans 15 amino acids. The CDR3: CASSSRTGTNQPQHF. DNA of the CDR3: TGTGCCAGCAGCAGTAGGACAGGGACTAATCAGCCCCAGCATTTT.

The table lists this clone with a count of one. The rearrangement uses TRBV7-9 and TRBJ2-7; maybe TRBD1 (5 bases). V was cut by 5 bases and J by 1 base, with 21 bases left in between. CDR1 SEHNR and CDR2 FQNEAQ come from the germline V gene (reference sequence). The CDR3 is 17 amino acids. The CDR3 reads CASSPTSRGHLSYEQYF. The CDR3 DNA sequence: TGTGCCAGCAGCCCCACATCTAGAGGACACCTTTCCTACGAGCAGTACTTC.

This rearrangement joins TRBV12-5 to TRBJ1-1; D is possibly TRBD1 (6 bases). V gave up 3 bases and J gave up 1 base, with 12 bases separating them. The CDR3 runs to 15 residues. Germline assignment: CDR1 LGHNT and CDR2 FRNRAP. The CDR3 protein is CASGFLQGRNTEAFF. The CDR3 nucleotides are TGTGCTAGTGGTTTCTTGCAGGGGAGGAACACTGAAGCTTTCTTT. Based on the CDR3 plus reference TRBV12-5 and TRBJ1-1, the full variable domain is DARVTQTPRHKVTEMGQEVTMRCQPILGHNTVFWYRQTMMQGLELLAYFRNRAPLDDSGMPKDRFSAEMPDATLATLKIQPSEPRDSAVYFCASGFLQGRNTEAFFGQGTRLTVV.